This T cell receptor (beta chain) originates from a study of blood T cells in healthy people across ages. Primed by a sample-barcoded 5' primer and a J-beta primer mix, a second PCR proceeded for about 6 to 11 cycles. One entry per CDR3 protein, called by TCRdb with MiXCR from the 5' RACE reads. The sample contains about 1,500,000 distinct CDR3 sequences, roughly 40% of which appear only once. The length of the CDR3 is 14 residues. The germline CDR1 and CDR2 sequences are MDHEN and SYDVKM. Between the trimmed V and J ends, which lost 10 bases and 1 base, there was a span of 14 bases. The source is a woman between 18 and 29 years old in good health. This chain uses TRBV28 with TRBJ2-4; D not resolved. Sequencing input: blood. The CDR3, as DNA: TGTGCCATCTCTGCCGCCGGGGCCAAAAACATTCAGTACTTC. Amino acids: CAISAAGAKNIQYF.